A single T cell receptor beta chain is shown here with its context. Its antigen is unknown. The data belong to a study of human T cells and chemical hapten exposure. Study-wide context: Throughout the approximately 24-week study, diphenylcyclopropenone was applied weekly to the patients' scalps. Overall study findings and caveats: Expanded TCRs clustered into significantly more large CDR3 similarity groups than controls, the analysis revealed.

Time point defined: patch test 2, 6 weeks after DPC sensitization. The sample's treatment: therapeutic diphenylcyclopropenone sensitization with weekly scalp DPC. Each donor was an alopecia patient between 18 and 70 years of age who qualified for DPC. It was unfractionated whole blood from which total RNA was extracted. Each CDR3 protein is one row after TCRdb ran MiXCR on the RACE reads. The table has over 85,000 distinct CDR3 sequences, 9.3% seen once; the top ten hold about 2%. CDR1 SGHTA and CDR2 FQGTGA come from the germline V gene. Trimming shortened V by 3 bases and J by 3 bases, and 7 bases separated the two germline ends. The length of the CDR3 is 13 residues.

This chain uses TRBV7-3 with TRBJ2-3, with D unclear. The sequences come from whole blood, collected in connection with sensitization to the hapten diphenylcyclopropenone (DPC). This sequence originates from a woman in her thirties or forties with alopecia areata. Some clones in this sample may be carry-over from other donors' samples. The CDR3 loop reads CASSFRVTDTQYF. CDR3 DNA sequence: TGTGCCAGCAGCTTTAGGGTGACAGATACGCAGTATTTT.